The 18 T cell receptor beta chains reported below all come from one sample, sequenced in a study of T cell repertoires in cytomegalovirus infection. MiXCR was run by TCRdb on the reads, yielding one entry per CDR3 protein. The sample lists about 150,000 distinct CDR3 sequences, 23% occurring once. Sequences were obtained from PBMCs. These receptors were collected from a human donor in good health (CMV status not recorded). Some clones in this sample may be carry-over from other donors' samples.

This chain joins TRBV29-1 and TRBJ1-4, with D hard to call. The V gene's germline CDR1 is SQVTM and CDR2 ANQGSEA. The CDR3 has 14 residues. The CDR3 nucleotides are TGCGGCATTGGGGTAGGAGGAACTAATGAAAAACTGTTTTTT. Its protein is CGIGVGGTNEKLFF.

CDR3 nucleotide sequence: TGTGCCAGCAGCTTTAGTTACCGGGAGGGAAAGGAGACCCAGTACTTC. It specifies CASSFSYREGKETQYF. V and J are TRBV7-9 and TRBJ2-5; 8 bases map to TRBD2. V was pared by 3 bases and J by 5 bases, with 11 bases of the junction left unmatched. The CDR3 length is 16 residues. Germline CDR1 SEHNR, CDR2 FQNEAQ (reference sequence).

This clonotype has just a few counts. The rearrangement links TRBV9 to TRBJ1-1; the match to TRBD1 covers 7 bases. The CDR3 sequence is 16 residues long. Germline V gene lookup returns CDR1 SGDLS and CDR2 YYNGEE. J lost 1 base, V lost 0 bases, and 6 bases had no gene match. In DNA, the CDR3 is TGTGCCAGCAGCGTAGGTGATTGGGACAGGAACACTGAAGCTTTCTTT. It codes for CASSVGDWDRNTEAFF.

Notes on this clonotype: Since a much larger clone is just one base distant, this may be a read error. The chain has TRBV7-1 and TRBJ2-7; the match to TRBD2 covers 10 bases. TRBV7-1 is reported as an ORF; its role is uncertain. Losses at the gene ends were 0 bases for V and 4 bases for J; bases not matched to a gene: 3. The CDR3 is 15 amino acids. CDR3 protein: CASSSAGTSAYEQYF. In DNA form, the CDR3 reads TGTGCCAGCAGCTCAGCCGGGACTAGCGCGTACGAGCAGTACTTC.

The chain recombines TRBV7-8 with TRBJ2-7, with a tentative D call TRBD2 (5 bases). V was cut by 8 bases and J by 0 bases, with 11 bases left in between. Germline V gene lookup returns CDR1 SGHVS and CDR2 FQNEAQ. This CDR3 comprises 13 residues. The CDR3 DNA sequence: TGTGCCAGCTCCTGGAGGCCCTCCTACGAGCAGTACTTC. Residues: CASSWRPSYEQYF.

This clonotype was detected ten times or more. This chain links TRBV12-3 or TRBV12-4 with TRBJ1-5; 9 nucleotides align to TRBD1. Trimming took 5 bases from V and 4 from J; bases not matched to a gene: 0. The CDR3 is 13 residues long. The CDR3 sequence: CASSDRGNQPQHF. The DNA for the CDR3 is TGTGCCAGCAGTGACAGGGGGAATCAGCCCCAGCATTTT.

The CDR3 spells CASSHNSPLHF. CDR3 sequence (DNA): TGTGCCAGCAGCCATAATTCACCCCTCCACTTT. The chain employs TRBV6-2 or TRBV6-3 and TRBJ1-6, with D unresolved. Looked up from germline, CDR1 is MNHEY and CDR2 is SVGEGT. CDR3 length: 11 amino acids. V was pared by 6 bases and J by 5 bases, with 2 bases between.

This chain's CDR3 is CASSWRAGVQETQYF. CDR3 DNA sequence: TGTGCCAGCAGTTGGAGGGCAGGCGTTCAAGAGACCCAGTACTTC. This sequence joins TRBV28 and TRBJ2-5; D possibly corresponds to TRBD2 (6 bases). Germline values: CDR1 MDHEN, CDR2 SYDVKM. This CDR3 has 15 residues. Trimming took 4 bases from V and 2 from J, leaving 14 bases between them.

The rearrangement uses TRBV19 and TRBJ2-2; D may be TRBD1 or TRBD2 (5 bases each). The ends were cut back, 3 bases at V and 6 bases at J, with 8 bases in the middle. Germline CDR1 is LNHDA and CDR2 is SQIVND (reference sequence). The CDR3 totals 13 residues. The CDR3 DNA is TGTGCCAGTAGTATTGAGGGGTCCGGGGAGCTGTTTTTT. This translates into CASSIEGSGELFF.

This clonotype turned up a few times. The gene calls are TRBV28 and TRBJ2-7; D is uncertain. V lost 4 bases and J 1 base, leaving 8 bases between the germline ends. The germline V gene has CDR1 MDHEN and CDR2 SYDVKM. The CDR3 totals 13 residues. The CDR3 region has the DNA TGTGCCAGCAGTTCGTCGCCTTCCTACGAGCAGTACTTC. Amino acid sequence: CASSSSPSYEQYF. Drawing the rest from reference TRBV28 and TRBJ2-7, the complete variable domain is DVKVTQSSRYLVKRTGEKVFLECVQDMDHENMFWYRQDPGLGLRLIYFSYDVKMKEKGDIPEGYSVSREKKERFSLILESASTNQTSMYLCASSSSPSYEQYFGPGTRLTVT.

This clonotype appeared a few times. The chain uses TRBV7-6 and TRBJ1-1; maybe TRBD1 (6 bases). CDR3 length equals 14 residues. The V end was cut by 7 bases, the J end by 1 base, with 13 bases between. Germline CDR1 and CDR2: SGHVS and FNYEAQ. CDR3 amino acids: CASTMETGNTEAFF. The DNA of the CDR3 is TGTGCCAGCACCATGGAGACAGGGAACACTGAAGCTTTCTTT. The entire variable domain, with the rest obtained from reference TRBV7-6 and TRBJ1-1, is as follows: GAGVSQSPRYKVTKRGQDVALRCDPISGHVSLYWYRQALGQGPEFLTYFNYEAQQDKSGLPNDRFSAERPEGSISTLTIQRTEQRDSAMYRCASTMETGNTEAFFGQGTRLTVV.

The CDR3 DNA is TGTGCCAGCAGTTTCAGGGATACGCAGTATTTT. Residues: CASSFRDTQYF. The rearrangement links TRBV28 to TRBJ2-3; D not certain. CDR1 is MDHEN, CDR2 SYDVKM, per germline. CDR3 length equals 11 residues. V shed 3 bases and J shed 6 bases, with 4 bases lying between them.

The chain combines TRBV11-3 with TRBJ2-5, with no clear D. V was pared by 1 base and J by 2 bases, with 11 bases between. CDR1 and CDR2 (germline): SGHNT, YENEEA. This CDR3 is built from 15 residues. CDR3 in amino acids: CASSLVRAPQETQYF. CDR3 nucleotide sequence: TGTGCCAGCAGCTTAGTCCGAGCACCACAAGAGACCCAGTACTTC.

V usage is TRBV2 and J usage is TRBJ2-3, with D unresolved. The CDR3 extends over 14 amino acids. Trimming removed 2 bases from V and 1 base from J, with 7 bases in between. The germline V gene encodes CDR1 SNHLY and CDR2 FYNNEI. CDR3 nucleotide sequence: TGTGCCAGCAGTGAAACCGAGCGCACAGATACGCAGTATTTT. It codes for CASSETERTDTQYF.

In its sample, this clonotype was seen a few times. The chain has TRBV12-3 or TRBV12-4 and TRBJ1-1, with a tentative D call TRBD1 (5 bases). V lost 5 bases to trimming and J lost 4 bases, with 14 bases between them. The CDR3 has 14 residues. For the CDR3, the DNA is TGTGCCAGCAGTATCGGAAGGGACGGCACTGAAGCTTTCTTT. The encoded protein is CASSIGRDGTEAFF.

This rearrangement joins TRBV12-3 or TRBV12-4 to TRBJ1-1; no clear D. The CDR3 consists of 13 residues. V shed 5 bases and J shed 4 bases, with 11 bases lying between them. The CDR3 nucleotides read TGTGCCAGCAGTCCCTCGCTTGGCACTGAAGCTTTCTTT. Its translation: CASSPSLGTEAFF.

This sequence joins TRBV12-5 and TRBJ1-4; D possibly corresponds to TRBD1 (6 bases). Germline V CDR1 and CDR2: LGHNT, FRNRAP. V gave up 6 bases and J gave up 4 bases, with 12 bases separating them. The CDR3 loop spans 14 amino acids. The chain's CDR3 is CASGSDSFNEKLFF. In nucleotides, the CDR3 is TGTGCTAGTGGCTCGGACAGTTTTAATGAAAAACTGTTTTTT.

The chain carries TRBV12-5 and TRBJ2-1; TRBD2 might be the D (5 bases). The CDR3 is 13 amino acids. CDR1 is LGHNT and CDR2 is FRNRAP in the germline V gene. Deletions cut 1 base from V and 8 bases from J, with 9 bases between. CDR3 sequence reads: CASGLGPSYEQFF. In DNA form, the CDR3 reads TGTGCTAGTGGTTTGGGGCCTAGCTATGAGCAGTTCTTC.